Following are 7 T cell receptor beta chains from one sample sequenced in a study of blood T cell repertoires in COVID-19. TCRdb's table, derived via immunoSEQ multiplex PCR, lists solely in-frame clones and lacks some. The sample shows roughly 250,000 clones, approximately 85% of them seen only once. The sample taken for sequencing was PBMCs or T cells enriched from blood (not recorded which). Receptors originate from a woman between 45 and 65 years old who had recovered from COVID-19.

The chain is built from TRBV3-1 (or the pseudogene TRBV3-2) and TRBJ2-2; D remains ambiguous. V was trimmed by 3 bases and J by 6 bases, leaving 11 bases between them. The germline CDR1 and CDR2 sequences are LGHDT and YNNKEL (reference sequence). This CDR3 contains 14 residues. The CDR3 DNA is TGTGCCAGCAGCCAGGGCCCGCCCTCCGGGGAGCTGTTTTTT. Protein sequence: CASSQGPPSGELFF.

V is TRBV5-1 and J is TRBJ2-1; a possible D gene is TRBD2 (7 bases). CDR1 SGHRS and CDR2 YFSETQ come from the germline V gene. The CDR3 is 15 residues long. V lost 4 bases, J lost 2 bases, and 13 bases lay in between. The CDR3 sequence: CASSPPGGTYNEQFF. The CDR3 DNA is TGCGCCAGCAGCCCTCCGGGGGGCACCTACAATGAGCAGTTCTTC.

The J gene is TRBJ2-7, the V gene TRBV7-2; TRBD2 is a possible D gene (5 bases). V was trimmed by 5 bases and J by 0 bases, leaving 11 bases between them. CDR1 is SGHTA, CDR2 FQGNSA, per germline. CDR3 size: 14 residues. The CDR3 reads CASSKRATSYEQYF. Here the CDR3 DNA reads TGTGCCAGCAGCAAGAGGGCGACCTCCTACGAGCAGTACTTC.

The V gene is TRBV4-2, the J gene TRBJ1-5; tentatively, D is TRBD1 (6 bases). Trimming left V 1 base short and J 7 bases short, with 17 bases between. Germline assignment: CDR1 LGHNA and CDR2 YNFKEQ. The CDR3 loop spans 16 amino acids. CDR3 DNA sequence: TGTGCCAGCAGCCAAGCGGCTAAACAGGGTCACCAGCCCCAGCATTTT. Amino acid sequence: CASSQAAKQGHQPQHF.

This chain links TRBV7-2 with TRBJ1-2; D not certain. The germline V gene encodes CDR1 SGHTA and CDR2 FQGNSA. CDR3 size: 13 residues. Trimming stripped 7 bases from V and 8 bases from J, with 17 bases between. CDR3 sequence: CASTPRVGGGYTF. In DNA, the CDR3 is TGTGCCAGCACCCCCCGGGTGGGAGGCGGCTACACCTTC.

The rearrangement uses TRBV20-1 and TRBJ1-4, with D perhaps TRBD1 (6 bases). Trimming cost V 3 bases and J 7 bases, with 6 bases left between them. The CDR3 is 11 residues long. The V gene's germline CDR1 is DFQATT and CDR2 SNEGSKA (reference sequence). The CDR3 coding sequence is TGCAGTGCTAGCAGGGGTGAAAAACTGTTTTTT. Encoded protein: CSASRGEKLFF.

The chain links TRBV6-6 to TRBJ2-7; 11 bases agree with TRBD1. The V and J ends lost 4 bases and 5 bases, in that order; junction bases with no gene match: 7. The CDR3 has 15 amino acids. Germline CDR1 reads MNHNY; CDR2 reads SVGAGI (reference sequence). The CDR3 loop reads CASSSPGQGANEQYF. The DNA of the CDR3 is TGTGCCAGCAGTTCGCCCGGACAGGGGGCCAACGAGCAGTACTTC.